This TCR beta chain was captured by sequencing in a study of tumour-infiltrating T cells in Burkitt lymphoma. Study summary: Patients covered every epidemiological subtype of Burkitt lymphoma. Repertoire clonality predicted overall and progression-free survival. Study-wide results and caveats: Public clonotypes, several, appeared across numerous Burkitt lymphoma patients.

This CDR3 is 13 amino acids long. The V and J ends lost 3 bases and 2 bases respectively, with 7 bases between them. From germline, CDR1 is SNHLY and CDR2 FYNNEI. This clone has a single count. The antigen remains unidentified. The assay was immunoSEQ multiplex PCR, and TCRdb's table has in-frame clones only and misses some. The top ten clones hold 2.9% of a sample with approximately 46,000 clones, around 30% of them seen once. The receptor's source is a human donor with Burkitt lymphoma. Sequences were obtained from tumor tissue. The rearrangement joins TRBV2 to TRBJ1-1, with a weak D call TRBD1 (5 bases). The CDR3 DNA sequence: TGTGCCAGCAGTGAGGGGGTTAACACTGAAGCTTTCTTT. Translation gives CASSEGVNTEAFF.